Following are 9 T cell receptor beta chains from one sample sequenced in a study of T cells after somatic rescue of genetic block. TCRdb's table, derived via immunoSEQ multiplex PCR, lists solely in-frame clones and lacks some. The sample consists of more than 10,000 clones, roughly 73% of them appearing once. Sequencing was carried out using peripheral blood mononuclear cells (PBMCs). The receptors here all came from a boy younger than 18.

The rearrangement links TRBV19 to TRBJ2-7, with 8 positions matching TRBD1. The V segment lost 4 bases and the J segment 5 bases; nucleotides outside the gene matches: 13. This CDR3 has 16 residues. Germline CDR1 and CDR2: LNHDA and SQIVND (reference sequence). The CDR3 here is CASSTRFSGGYNEQYF. The CDR3 coding sequence is TGTGCCAGTAGTACCCGCTTCTCAGGGGGCTACAACGAGCAGTACTTC.

This chain links TRBV4-1 with TRBJ2-2, with D perhaps matching TRBD2 (6 bases). V was cut by 0 bases and J by 9 bases, with 17 bases left in between. The CDR3 contains 16 residues. CDR1 is MGHRA and CDR2 is YSYEKL in the germline V gene. CDR3 amino acids: CASSQDRAGTWWELFF. In DNA form, the CDR3 reads TGCGCCAGCAGCCAAGATAGGGCAGGGACTTGGTGGGAGCTGTTTTTT.

The rearrangement joins TRBV30 to TRBJ2-1; TRBD2 aligns across 14 bases. The V gene end was trimmed by 3 bases and the J gene end by 12 bases; junction bases not matched to a gene: 1. This CDR3 is built from 12 residues. CDR1 GTSNPN and CDR2 SVGIG come from the germline V gene (reference sequence). The CDR3 here is CAWSGLAGGQFF. The CDR3 DNA is TGTGCCTGGAGCGGACTAGCGGGAGGGCAGTTCTTC.

V usage is TRBV18 and J usage is TRBJ2-5; no firm D call. The germline V gene has CDR1 KGHSH and CDR2 LQKENI. The CDR3 length is 12 residues. Trimming cost V 3 bases and J 1 base, with 3 bases left between them. In nucleotides, the CDR3 is TGTGCCAGCTCACCGCTCCAAGAGACCCAGTACTTC. As protein: CASSPLQETQYF.

In this sample, this clone turned up a few times. J is TRBJ2-3 and V is TRBV5-4, with 10 bases matching TRBD2. Looked up from germline, CDR1 is SGHNT and CDR2 is YYREEE (reference sequence). The V segment lost 2 bases and the J segment 6 bases; nucleotides outside the gene matches: 9. The CDR3 is made up of 16 amino acids. The CDR3 sequence: CASSFRFSGRSDTQYF. DNA for the CDR3: TGTGCCAGCAGCTTTAGGTTTAGCGGGAGGTCGGATACGCAGTATTTT. The whole variable domain, filled in from reference TRBV5-4 and TRBJ2-3, reads ETGVTQSPTHLIKTRGQQVTLRCSSQSGHNTVSWYQQALGQGPQFIFQYYREEENGRGNFPPRFSGLQFPNYSSELNVNALELDDSALYLCASSFRFSGRSDTQYFGPGTRLTVL.

This clone showed up just a few times. V gene TRBV19 combines with J gene TRBJ2-7, with D possibly being TRBD2 (5 bases). CDR3 length: 13 amino acids. V lost 2 bases to trimming and J lost 7 bases, with 12 bases between them. Germline CDR1 is LNHDA and CDR2 is SQIVND (reference sequence). CDR3 sequence: CASSISGTEEQYF. CDR3 nucleotide sequence: TGTGCCAGTAGTATAAGCGGAACGGAAGAGCAGTACTTC.

This clone was seen just once. The chain combines TRBV6-5 with TRBJ1-2, with 8 bases identical to TRBD1. Trimming took 4 bases from V and 7 from J; bases not matched to a gene: 5. CDR3 length equals 13 residues. Germline V gene sequence: CDR1 MNHEY, CDR2 SVGAGI. DNA of the CDR3: TGTGCCAGCAGTTTCCGGGACAGGAGTGGCTACACCTTC. Translated: CASSFRDRSGYTF.

The chain uses TRBV30 and TRBJ2-7; 8 bases are a match to TRBD1. Losses at the gene ends were 5 bases for V and 2 bases for J; bases not matched to a gene: 2. The CDR3 is 12 residues long. The germline V gene encodes CDR1 GTSNPN and CDR2 SVGIG (reference sequence). The CDR3 loop reads CAWGQGPYEQYF. CDR3 coding DNA: TGTGCCTGGGGACAGGGCCCCTACGAGCAGTACTTC. Based on the CDR3 plus reference TRBV30 and TRBJ2-7, the full variable domain is SQTIHQWPATLVQPVGSPLSLECTVEGTSNPNLYWYRQAAGRGLQLLFYSVGIGQISSEVPQNLSASRPQDRQFILSSKKLLLSDSGFYLCAWGQGPYEQYFGPGTRLTVT.

The CDR3 loop reads CASPAGGNYGYTF. The CDR3 bases are TGTGCCAGTCCGGCAGGGGGCAACTATGGCTACACCTTC. The chain recombines TRBV19 with TRBJ1-2; 8 nucleotides line up with TRBD1. Looked up from germline, CDR1 is LNHDA and CDR2 is SQIVND (reference sequence). CDR3 length equals 13 residues. V dropped 8 bases and J dropped 2; count of bases not matched to a gene: 4.